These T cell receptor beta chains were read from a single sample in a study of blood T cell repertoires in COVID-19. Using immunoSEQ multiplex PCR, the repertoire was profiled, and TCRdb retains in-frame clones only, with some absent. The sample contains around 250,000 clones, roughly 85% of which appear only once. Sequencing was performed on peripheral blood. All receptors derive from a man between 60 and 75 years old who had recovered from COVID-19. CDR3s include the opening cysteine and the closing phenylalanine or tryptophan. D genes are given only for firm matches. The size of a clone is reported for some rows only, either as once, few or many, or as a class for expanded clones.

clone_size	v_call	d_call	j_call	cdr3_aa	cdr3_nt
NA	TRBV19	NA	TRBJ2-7	CASSIGGGPVYEQYF	TGTGCCAGTAGTATAGGGGGCGGTCCTGTATACGAGCAGTACTTC
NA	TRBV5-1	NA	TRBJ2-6	CASSPDPTGPGGANVLTF	TGCGCCAGCAGCCCCGACCCCACAGGGCCGGGAGGGGCCAACGTCCTGACTTTC
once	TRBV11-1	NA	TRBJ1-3	CASSLAQARRSGNTIYF	TGTGCCAGCAGCTTAGCGCAGGCCCGAAGATCTGGAAACACCATATATTTT
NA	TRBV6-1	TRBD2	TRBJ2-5	CASSEVLMVLAGGQETQYF	TGTGCCAGCAGTGAAGTGTTAATGGTACTAGCGGGGGGCCAAGAGACCCAGTACTTC
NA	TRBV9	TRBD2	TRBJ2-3	CASSARTSGTHTQYF	TGTGCCAGCAGCGCCCGGACTAGCGGGACGCATACGCAGTATTTT
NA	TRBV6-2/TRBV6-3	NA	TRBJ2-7	CASSYSNRRAILEQYF	TGTGCCAGCAGTTACTCGAATCGGCGGGCAATCTTGGAGCAGTACTTC
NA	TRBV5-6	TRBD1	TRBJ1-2	CASSLGGTDHTTNYGYTF	TGTGCCAGCAGCTTGGGTGGGACAGACCACACGACTAACTATGGCTACACCTTC
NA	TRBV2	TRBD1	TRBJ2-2	CASSNTQGAHTGELFF	TGTGCCAGCAGTAATACACAGGGGGCCCACACCGGGGAGCTGTTTTTT
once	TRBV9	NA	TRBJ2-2	CASRTDNSNTGELFF	TGTGCCAGCAGAACCGACAATTCGAACACCGGGGAGCTGTTTTTT
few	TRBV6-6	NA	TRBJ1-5	CASTYGMNQPQHF	TGTGCCAGCACCTACGGGATGAATCAGCCCCAGCATTTT
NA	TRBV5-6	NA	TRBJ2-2	CASSLGQVDTGELFF	TGTGCCAGCAGCTTGGGGCAGGTCGACACCGGGGAGCTGTTTTTT
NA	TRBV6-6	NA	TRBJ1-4	CASSYSSEKLFF	TGTGCCAGCAGTTACTCTAGTGAAAAACTGTTTTTT
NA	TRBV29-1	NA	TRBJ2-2	CSALATGRMFF	TGCAGCGCCCTGGCGACAGGCAGAATGTTTTTT
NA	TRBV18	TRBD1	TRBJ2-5	CASSLTQGAETQYF	TGTGCCAGCTCACTAACACAGGGGGCAGAGACCCAGTACTTC
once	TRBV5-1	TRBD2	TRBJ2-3	CASSLVTSGDTQYF	TGCGCCAGCAGCTTGGTGACTAGCGGTGATACGCAGTATTTT
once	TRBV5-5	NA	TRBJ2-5	CASSLFLDTYQETQYF	TGTGCCAGCAGCTTGTTTCTTGACACGTACCAAGAGACCCAGTACTTC
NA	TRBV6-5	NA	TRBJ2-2	CASRKTRQTGELFF	TGTGCCAGCAGAAAGACTAGACAAACCGGGGAGCTGTTTTTT
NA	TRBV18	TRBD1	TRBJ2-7	CASSRTGDSYEQYF	TGTGCCAGCTCGCGCACAGGGGATTCCTACGAGCAGTACTTC
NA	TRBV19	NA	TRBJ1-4	CASSGGATNEKLFF	TGTGCCAGTAGTGGCGGGGCAACTAATGAAAAACTGTTTTTT
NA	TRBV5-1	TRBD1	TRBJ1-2	CASSRETGGADGYTF	TGCGCCAGCAGCAGGGAAACAGGGGGCGCAGATGGCTACACCTTC
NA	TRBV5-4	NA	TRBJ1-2	CASSFVERRGYGYTF	TGTGCCAGCAGCTTCGTCGAGCGACGGGGCTATGGCTACACCTTC
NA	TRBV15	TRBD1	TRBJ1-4	CATSRGTLPGQVNEKLFF	TGTGCCACCAGCAGAGGCACTCTGCCGGGACAGGTTAATGAAAAACTGTTTTTT
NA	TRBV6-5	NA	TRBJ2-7	CASSRGQKYEQYF	TGTGCCAGCAGCCGCGGACAGAAGTACGAGCAGTACTTC
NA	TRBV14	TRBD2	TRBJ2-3	CASSLQLVGFFGGGTDTQYF	TGTGCCAGCAGCCTTCAGCTTGTGGGGTTTTTCGGCGGGGGGACAGATACGCAGTATTTT
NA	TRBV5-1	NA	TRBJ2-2	CASSLAVNTGELFF	TGCGCCAGCAGCTTGGCCGTGAACACCGGGGAGCTGTTTTTT
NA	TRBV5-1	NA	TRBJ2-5	CASSPGLTHQETQYF	TGCGCCAGCAGCCCGGGATTGACCCACCAAGAGACCCAGTACTTC
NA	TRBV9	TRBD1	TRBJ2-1	CASSAGQGSYNEQFF	TGTGCCAGCAGCGCGGGACAGGGGTCCTACAATGAGCAGTTCTTC
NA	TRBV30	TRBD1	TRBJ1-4	CAWSGGTDIEKLFF	TGTGCCTGGAGTGGAGGGACAGACATTGAAAAACTGTTTTTT
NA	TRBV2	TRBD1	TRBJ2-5	CASSVDIRAGGKETQYF	TGTGCCAGCAGTGTAGATATACGGGCAGGGGGCAAGGAGACCCAGTACTTC
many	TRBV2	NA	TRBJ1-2	CASRLTQERGGYFGYTF	TGTGCCAGCAGATTAACCCAAGAAAGGGGAGGTTATTTTGGCTACACCTTC
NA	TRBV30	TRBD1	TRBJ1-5	CAWREQGARSQPQHF	TGTGCCTGGAGGGAACAGGGGGCGAGGAGTCAGCCCCAGCATTTT
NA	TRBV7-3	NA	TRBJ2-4	CASSLLQESIQYF	TGTGCCAGCAGCTTATTACAGGAGAGCATTCAGTACTTC
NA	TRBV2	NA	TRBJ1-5	CASRAELSQPQHF	TGTGCCAGCAGGGCGGAGCTCAGTCAGCCCCAGCATTTT
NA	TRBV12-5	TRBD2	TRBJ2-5	CASGNPGTSGQETQYF	TGTGCTAGTGGAAACCCCGGGACTAGCGGCCAAGAGACCCAGTACTTC
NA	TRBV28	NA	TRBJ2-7	CASSLGHEQYF	TGTGCCAGCAGTTTAGGCCACGAGCAGTACTTC
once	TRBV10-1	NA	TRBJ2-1	CASREGVFHEQFF	TGCGCCAGCAGGGAAGGAGTATTCCATGAGCAGTTCTTC